What follows are 19 T cell receptor beta chains derived from one specimen sequenced in a study of CD8+ T cells in alopecia areata. Extracted RNA was reverse transcribed, and the resulting cDNA served as sequencing template. Some clones are missing from TCRdb's copy, which holds only in-frame ones; the method was immunoSEQ multiplex PCR. The sample consists of 180,000 or so clones, about 72% of them appearing once. The sequencing here drew on CD8+ T cells sorted from blood, taken at week 0. These receptors were taken from a human donor with alopecia areata.

The gene calls are TRBV23-1 and TRBJ2-5, with 7 bases matching TRBD1. TRBV23-1 is flagged as an ORF with uncertain function. This CDR3 region has 15 residues. The V gene end was trimmed by 2 bases and the J gene end by 3 bases; junction bases not matched to a gene: 6. The CDR3 DNA reads as TGCGCCAGCAGTCAAGGAATCAGGGGGAAAGAGACCCAGTACTTC. This gives the protein CASSQGIRGKETQYF.

There are a few counts of this clone. V is TRBV29-1 and J is TRBJ1-2, with 10 bases aligning to TRBD1. Germline CDR1 and CDR2: SQVTM and ANQGSEA. The CDR3 runs 12 residues. With 7 bases clipped from V and 2 bases from J, the junction kept 1 base outside the gene matches. The CDR3 protein is CSADRGNYGYTF. In DNA, the CDR3 is TGCAGCGCGGACAGGGGGAACTATGGCTACACCTTC.

This clone was detected a few times. V usage is TRBV30 and J usage is TRBJ2-2, with 8 nucleotides matching TRBD1. The CDR3 runs 16 residues. The V and J ends lost 4 bases and 3 bases, in that order; junction bases with no gene match: 10. CDR1 and CDR2 from the germline V gene are GTSNPN and SVGIG (reference sequence). The CDR3 nucleotides are TGTGCCTGGACCGATACCAGGGGGCGAGACACCGGGGAGCTGTTTTTT. It specifies CAWTDTRGRDTGELFF. The complete variable domain, with remaining parts taken from reference TRBV30 and TRBJ2-2, reads SQTIHQWPATLVQPVGSPLSLECTVEGTSNPNLYWYRQAAGRGLQLLFYSVGIGQISSEVPQNLSASRPQDRQFILSSKKLLLSDSGFYLCAWTDTRGRDTGELFFGEGSRLTVL.

The chain carries TRBV29-1 and TRBJ1-5; tentatively, D is TRBD1 (6 bases). The germline V and J ends were trimmed by 3 bases and 6 bases, with 12 bases remaining between them. The CDR3 contains 13 residues. CDR1 and CDR2 from the germline V gene are SQVTM and ANQGSEA. As DNA, the CDR3 is TGCAGCGTTGACAGGGGAGAGGGTCAGCCCCAGCATTTT. It yields the protein CSVDRGEGQPQHF.

The rearrangement links TRBV7-9 to TRBJ2-7; 9 positions agree with TRBD1. With V trimmed by 5 bases and J by 2 bases, 7 bases remained unmatched. The germline V gene has CDR1 SEHNR and CDR2 FQNEAQ (reference sequence). The CDR3 spans 15 residues. The CDR3 region is CASSTRDRDPYEQYF. DNA of the CDR3: TGTGCCAGCAGCACTCGGGACAGGGACCCCTACGAGCAGTACTTC.

V gene TRBV5-1 combines with J gene TRBJ2-7; TRBD1 might be the D (5 bases). This CDR3 is 12 amino acids long. Trimming removed 4 bases from V and 3 bases from J, with 8 bases in between. The germline CDR1 and CDR2 sequences are SGHRS and YFSETQ. The CDR3 here is CASSPTGYEQYF. The CDR3 bases are TGCGCCAGCAGCCCTACAGGCTACGAGCAGTACTTC.

The V gene is TRBV15, the J gene TRBJ2-5; 10 nucleotides agree with TRBD1. Per germline, CDR1 LNHNV and CDR2 YYDKDF (reference sequence). V lost 0 bases, J lost 4 bases, and 5 bases stayed unmatched. The length of the CDR3 is 16 residues. The CDR3 sequence: CATSREPGTGAETQYF. CDR3 in DNA: TGTGCCACCAGCAGAGAACCCGGGACAGGGGCAGAGACCCAGTACTTC.

The table lists this clone with a few counts. This rearrangement joins TRBV27 to TRBJ1-1; TRBD1 might be the D (5 bases). The germline V gene encodes CDR1 MNHEY and CDR2 SMNVEV (reference sequence). The CDR3 extends over 13 amino acids. Trimming took 7 bases from V and 4 from J, leaving 13 bases between them. Here the CDR3 reads CASTSGLGTEAFF. CDR3 nucleotide sequence: TGTGCCAGCACGTCAGGGCTCGGCACTGAAGCTTTCTTT.

The rearrangement uses TRBV27 and TRBJ2-7; the D gene is possibly TRBD2 (5 bases). V shed 4 bases and J shed 2 bases, with 9 bases lying between them. The germline V gene has CDR1 MNHEY and CDR2 SMNVEV (reference sequence). The CDR3 runs to 13 residues. CDR3 residues: CASSYPGTYEQYF. The CDR3 DNA reads as TGTGCCAGCAGTTACCCCGGGACCTACGAGCAGTACTTC.

The chain has TRBV5-4 and TRBJ2-7; D tentatively reads TRBD1 or TRBD2 (5 bases each). The CDR3 length is 12 residues. Looked up from germline, CDR1 is SGHNT and CDR2 is YYREEE (reference sequence). V was cut by 4 bases and J by 7 bases, with 12 bases left in between. Written as DNA, the CDR3 is TGTGCCAGCAGCCAGGGTTCGGGGGAGCAGTACTTC. Translation gives CASSQGSGEQYF.

The chain uses TRBV11-2 and TRBJ2-1; D is unclear. CDR1 is SGHAT and CDR2 is FQNNGV in the germline V gene. Trimming stripped 3 bases from V and 1 base from J, with 7 bases between. There are 14 residues in the CDR3. This CDR3 is CASSFGRSYNEQFF. The CDR3 nucleotides read TGTGCCAGCAGCTTCGGCAGATCCTACAATGAGCAGTTCTTC.

The V call is TRBV27, the J call TRBJ2-3; no firm D call. The CDR3 is made up of 12 amino acids. Germline V gene sequence: CDR1 MNHEY, CDR2 SMNVEV (reference sequence). V lost 0 bases, J lost 5 bases, and 3 bases lay in between. The CDR3 DNA reads as TGTGCCAGCAGTTTATCGGGAGATACGCAGTATTTT. Amino acid sequence: CASSLSGDTQYF.

This clone was picked up a small number of times. V usage is TRBV29-1 and J usage is TRBJ1-3, with unresolved D. Germline assignment: CDR1 SQVTM and CDR2 ANQGSEA. Trimming left V 4 bases short and J 3 bases short, with 7 bases between. The CDR3 sequence is 12 residues long. CDR3 coding DNA: TGCAGCGTTGGGGGTTATGGAAACACCATATATTTT. It specifies CSVGGYGNTIYF.

This rearrangement joins TRBV5-1 to TRBJ2-1; TRBD2 aligns across 10 bases. Germline V CDR1 and CDR2: SGHRS, YFSETQ. The CDR3 is made up of 19 amino acids. The trim removed 6 bases at V and 3 bases at J, leaving 18 bases unmatched. The CDR3: CASNAAAQLAGKNYNEQFF. CDR3 sequence (DNA): TGCGCCAGCAACGCCGCAGCCCAACTAGCGGGGAAGAACTACAATGAGCAGTTCTTC.

The chain combines TRBV13 with TRBJ2-5; 8 nucleotides match TRBD2. The CDR3 spans 14 residues. The germline gives CDR1 PRHDT, CDR2 FYEKMQ (reference sequence). V dropped 5 bases and J dropped 2; count of bases not matched to a gene: 4. CDR3 region: CASSRTSGQETQYF. The DNA of the CDR3 is TGTGCCAGCAGCCGCACTAGCGGACAAGAGACCCAGTACTTC.

This chain links TRBV2 with TRBJ2-3; tentatively, D is TRBD2 (6 bases). V was pared by 0 bases and J by 2 bases, with 12 bases between. The CDR3 consists of 16 residues. CDR1 and CDR2 (germline): SNHLY, FYNNEI. DNA of the CDR3: TGTGCCAGCAGTGAAGCGCGGGACTCCTACACAGATACGCAGTATTTT. Its protein is CASSEARDSYTDTQYF.

The CDR3 region has the DNA TGTGCCTGGAGTTATGGGGACCTCTATGGCTACACCTTC. It translates to CAWSYGDLYGYTF. V gene TRBV30 combines with J gene TRBJ1-2, with D possibly TRBD1 on 5 matching bases. The CDR3 has 13 residues. V dropped 2 bases and J dropped 4 bases, with 11 bases sitting between them. Germline CDR1 is GTSNPN and CDR2 is SVGIG (reference sequence).

V is TRBV7-2 and J is TRBJ2-3; 16 nucleotides match TRBD2. The trim removed 4 bases at V and 6 bases at J, leaving 1 base unmatched. Germline V lookup: CDR1 SGHTA, CDR2 FQGNSA. The CDR3 extends over 15 amino acids. Here the CDR3 reads CASSWGLAGGDTQYF. Written as DNA, the CDR3 is TGTGCCAGCAGCTGGGGACTAGCGGGGGGGGATACGCAGTATTTT.

This clone was counted only a few times. The rearrangement links TRBV7-9 to TRBJ2-3; possibly TRBD1 for D (6 bases). Trimming cost V 1 base and J 4 bases, with 12 bases left between them. CDR1 is SEHNR, CDR2 FQNEAQ, per germline (reference sequence). The CDR3 covers 15 residues. DNA of the CDR3: TGTGCCAGCAGCTTAGACAGGGTCATTCCAGATACGCAGTATTTT. This encodes CASSLDRVIPDTQYF.